The entry below describes one T cell receptor (beta chain). Its antigen remains unidentified. No clone much larger than this one lies a single base away; base qualities are absent. These data are taken from a study of CD8+ T cells in alopecia areata (dated by TCRdb to the late 2010s). Broadly, across the study: Treated patients were enrolled in an open-label pilot trial of oral tofacitinib at 5 to 10 mg twice daily for moderate-to-severe alopecia areata. Scalp clonality was compared across normal scalp (n=4), patchy alopecia areata scalp (n=8), and alopecia totalis/universalis scalp (n=8). RNA was extracted with the PAXgene miRNA kit for fixed scalp, the miRNeasy kit for PBMCs, and the RNeasy kit for mouse skin. Patients stayed on tofacitinib for 6 to 18 months and then had 6 months of follow-up off drug so that delayed response and recurrence could be assessed. To study T cell clonal expansion in alopecia areata, the researchers applied high-throughput TCRbeta sequencing to both the C3H/HeJ mouse model and human patients. Biopsies were taken from tofacitinib-treated patients at baseline and at 4 and 24 weeks of treatment, and a later scalp biopsy was taken in several of the tofacitinib-treated patients. Amplification of TCRbeta CDR3 regions was done by immunoSEQ multiplex PCR using 35 Vbeta forward primers and 13 Jbeta reverse primers. Human TCRbeta sequencing covered scalp tissue and sorted CD4+ and CD8+ peripheral blood T cells from patchy and totalis/universalis alopecia areata patients and healthy controls.

Sample time point, as interpreted from the label and publication: baseline before oral tofacitinib. Lesional scalp punch biopsies and peripheral blood were collected from alopecia areata patients. PBMCs were separated by density centrifugation and stained for CD3, CD4 and CD8, after which CD4+ and CD8+ T cells were sorted on a FACSAria. What the study reported, not specific to this receptor: Compared with mice, TCR sequences shared between patients were less clear, possibly partly because of HLA diversity across the patient population. Resident alphabeta T cells in normal human skin are also sequenced, complicating scalp TCR repertoire analysis, unlike mouse skin dominated by gammadelta T cells. Compared with normal scalp, lesional scalp had higher clonality and more expanded CD8+ clones, particularly in alopecia totalis/universalis, a pattern that suggests antigenic drive.

Per the germline V gene, LGHNA is the CDR1 and YSLEER is the CDR2. The CDR3, from cysteine to phenylalanine, totals 13 residues. Only the CDR3 region is kept as DNA, spanning 39 bases read in frame from base 1. V drops 3 bases and J drops 7 bases, leaving 10 bases in between. To prepare the library, the immunoSEQ multiplex PCR assay was applied. To provide template for TCR sequencing, every sample had RNA extracted and reverse transcribed into cDNA. First-strand cDNA was synthesized using SuperScript III with a 2:1 mix of oligo-dT and random hexamers. A synthetic immune receptor repertoire was used to gauge amplification bias, and whatever bias remained was removed computationally. The paper's processing steps were these. Raw reads were preprocessed for error removal, and CDR3 was defined according to IMGT conventions as running from the conserved cysteine to phenylalanine. Clonality was computed as 1 minus the Shannon entropy, with the entropy normalized by log2 of the number of productive unique TCRs. Whether scalp clones were CD4 or CD8 was inferred by matching scalp TCRbeta sequences against CD4 and CD8 repertoires sorted from blood. TCRdb provides this immuneACCESS table in a form limited to in-frame rearrangements. Some clones are lacking; in checked studies, under half of them reflect an unresolved V gene, and why the rest are absent is not known. The V and J calls and clone size come from that table; D and trimming were worked out from the DNA. Recorded for this sample are approximately 66,000 clones; 50% to 75% of them occurred a single time. In total, the top ten clones hold roughly 15% of the sample.

The V gene is TRBV4-3 and the J gene is TRBJ1-5, with the identity of the D gene unclear. This clonotype was sampled from a human donor with alopecia areata. The specimen was CD8+ T cells sorted from blood, collected at week 0. Read as DNA, the sequence is TGCGCCAGCAGCCAGGGGTTGTTACAGCCCCAGCATTTT. This gives the protein CASSQGLLQPQHF.